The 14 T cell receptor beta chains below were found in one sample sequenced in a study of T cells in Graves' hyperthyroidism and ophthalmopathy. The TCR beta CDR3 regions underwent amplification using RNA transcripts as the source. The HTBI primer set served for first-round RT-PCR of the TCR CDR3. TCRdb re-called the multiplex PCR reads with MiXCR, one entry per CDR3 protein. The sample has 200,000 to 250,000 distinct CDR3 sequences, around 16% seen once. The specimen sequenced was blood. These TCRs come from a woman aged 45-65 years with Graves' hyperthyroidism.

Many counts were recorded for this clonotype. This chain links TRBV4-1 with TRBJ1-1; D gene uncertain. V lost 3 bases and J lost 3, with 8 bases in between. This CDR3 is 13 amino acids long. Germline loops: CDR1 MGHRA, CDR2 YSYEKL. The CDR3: CASSQARDTEAFF. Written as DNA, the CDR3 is TGCGCCAGCAGCCAGGCGAGGGACACTGAAGCTTTCTTT.

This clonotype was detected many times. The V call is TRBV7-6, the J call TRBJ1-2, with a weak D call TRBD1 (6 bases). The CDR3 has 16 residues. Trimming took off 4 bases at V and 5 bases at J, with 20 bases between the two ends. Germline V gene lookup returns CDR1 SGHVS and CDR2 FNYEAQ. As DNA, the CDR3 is TGTGCCAGCAGCTATCTGCATGGGCAGGGGTTTTATGGCTACACCTTC. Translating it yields CASSYLHGQGFYGYTF.

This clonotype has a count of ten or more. CDR3 nucleotides: TGTGCCAGCAGGGGGACTGGCACAGATACGCAGTATTTT. This codes for CASRGTGTDTQYF. V gene TRBV7-9 combines with J gene TRBJ2-3; TRBD2 is a possible D gene (6 bases). Germline loops: CDR1 SEHNR, CDR2 FQNEAQ (reference sequence). The CDR3 totals 13 residues. The V end was cut by 6 bases, the J end by 1 base, with 8 bases between. Drawing the rest from reference TRBV7-9 and TRBJ2-3, the complete variable domain is DTGVSQNPRHKITKRGQNVTFRCDPISEHNRLYWYRQTLGQGPEFLTYFQNEAQLEKSRLLSDRFSAERPKGSFSTLEIQRTEQGDSAMYLCASRGTGTDTQYFGPGTRLTVL.

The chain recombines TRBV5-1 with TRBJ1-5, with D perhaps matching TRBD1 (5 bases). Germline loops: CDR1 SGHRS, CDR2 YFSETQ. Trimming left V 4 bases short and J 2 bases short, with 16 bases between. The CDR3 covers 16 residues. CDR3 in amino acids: CASSPRPQGGNQPQHF. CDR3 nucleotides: TGCGCCAGCAGCCCCCGACCCCAGGGTGGCAATCAGCCCCAGCATTTT.

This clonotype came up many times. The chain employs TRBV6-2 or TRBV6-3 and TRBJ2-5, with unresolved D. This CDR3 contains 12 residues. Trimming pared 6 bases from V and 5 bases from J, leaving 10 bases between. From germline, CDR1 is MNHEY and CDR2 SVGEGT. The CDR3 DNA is TGTGCCAGCAGCCACAAAAGGGAGACCCAGTACTTC. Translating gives CASSHKRETQYF.

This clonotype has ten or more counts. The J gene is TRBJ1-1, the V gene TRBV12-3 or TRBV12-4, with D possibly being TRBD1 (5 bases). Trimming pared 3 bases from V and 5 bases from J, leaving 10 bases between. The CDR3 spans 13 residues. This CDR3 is CASSLGLRTEAFF. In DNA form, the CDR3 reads TGTGCCAGCAGTTTGGGGCTGAGGACTGAAGCTTTCTTT.

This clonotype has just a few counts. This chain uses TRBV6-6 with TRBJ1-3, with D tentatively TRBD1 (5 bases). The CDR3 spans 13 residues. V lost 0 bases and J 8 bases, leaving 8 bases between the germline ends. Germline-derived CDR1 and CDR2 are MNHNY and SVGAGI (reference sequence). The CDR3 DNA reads TGTGCCAGCAGTTACTCGAGAGGGGACACCATATATTTT. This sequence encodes CASSYSRGDTIYF.

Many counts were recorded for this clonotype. Written as DNA, the CDR3 is TGTGCCAGCAGGGGGGGAGTGGGCAATCAGCCCCAGCATTTT. It encodes CASRGGVGNQPQHF. The chain is built from TRBV12-3 or TRBV12-4 and TRBJ1-5, with D perhaps matching TRBD1 (5 bases). Deletions cut 6 bases from V and 2 bases from J, with 11 bases between. This CDR3 comprises 14 residues.

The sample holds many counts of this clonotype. The CDR3 here is CSARGEVDEKLFF. CDR3 DNA: TGCAGTGCTAGGGGGGAGGTGGATGAAAAACTGTTTTTT. V and J are TRBV20-1 and TRBJ1-4, with a weak D call TRBD1 (5 bases). Germline V gives CDR1 DFQATT, CDR2 SNEGSKA (reference sequence). V lost 3 bases and J lost 6, with 11 bases in between. This CDR3 comprises 13 residues.

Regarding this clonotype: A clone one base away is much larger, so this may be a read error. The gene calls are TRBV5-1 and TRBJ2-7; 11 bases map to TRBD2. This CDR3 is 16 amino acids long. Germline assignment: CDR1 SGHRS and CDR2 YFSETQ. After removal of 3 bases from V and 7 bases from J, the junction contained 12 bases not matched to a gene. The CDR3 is CASSSTGTSGNNEQYF. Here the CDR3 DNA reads TGCGCCAGCAGCTCGACCGGGACTAGCGGAAACAATGAGCAGTACTTC.

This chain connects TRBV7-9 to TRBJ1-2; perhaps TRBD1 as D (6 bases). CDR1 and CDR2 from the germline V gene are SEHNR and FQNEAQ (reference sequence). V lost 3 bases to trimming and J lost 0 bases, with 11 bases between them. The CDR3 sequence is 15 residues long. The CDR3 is CASSFTGISNYGYTF. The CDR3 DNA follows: TGTGCCAGCAGCTTCACAGGGATCTCTAACTATGGCTACACCTTC.

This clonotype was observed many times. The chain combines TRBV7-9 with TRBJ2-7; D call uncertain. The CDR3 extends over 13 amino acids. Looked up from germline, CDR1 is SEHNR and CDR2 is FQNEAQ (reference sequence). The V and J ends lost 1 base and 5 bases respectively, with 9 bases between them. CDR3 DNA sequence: TGTGCCAGCAGCTTAGTGGGTGGGGACGAGCAGTACTTC. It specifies CASSLVGGDEQYF.

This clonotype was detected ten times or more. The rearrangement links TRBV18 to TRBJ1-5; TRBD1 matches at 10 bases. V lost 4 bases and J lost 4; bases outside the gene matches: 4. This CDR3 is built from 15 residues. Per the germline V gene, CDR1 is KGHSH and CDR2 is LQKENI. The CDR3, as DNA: TGTGCCAGCTCACAACGGACAGGGGGTAATCAGCCCCAGCATTTT. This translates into CASSQRTGGNQPQHF.

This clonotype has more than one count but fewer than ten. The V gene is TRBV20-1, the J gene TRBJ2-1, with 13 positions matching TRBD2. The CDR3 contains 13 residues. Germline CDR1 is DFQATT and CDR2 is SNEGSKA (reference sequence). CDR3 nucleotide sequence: TGCAGCCCCGGGACTAGCGGGACCAATGAGCAGTTCTTC. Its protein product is CSPGTSGTNEQFF.